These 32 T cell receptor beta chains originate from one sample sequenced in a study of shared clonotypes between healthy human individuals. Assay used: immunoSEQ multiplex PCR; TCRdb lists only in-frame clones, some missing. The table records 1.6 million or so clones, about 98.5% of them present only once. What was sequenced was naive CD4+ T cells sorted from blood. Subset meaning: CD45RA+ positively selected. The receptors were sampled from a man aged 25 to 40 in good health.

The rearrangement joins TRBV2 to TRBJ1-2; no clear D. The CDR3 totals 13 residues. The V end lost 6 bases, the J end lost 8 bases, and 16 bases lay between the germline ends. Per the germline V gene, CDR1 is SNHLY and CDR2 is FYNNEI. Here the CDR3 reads CASSIGRVEGYTF. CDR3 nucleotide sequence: TGTGCCAGCAGCATAGGACGGGTGGAGGGCTACACCTTC.

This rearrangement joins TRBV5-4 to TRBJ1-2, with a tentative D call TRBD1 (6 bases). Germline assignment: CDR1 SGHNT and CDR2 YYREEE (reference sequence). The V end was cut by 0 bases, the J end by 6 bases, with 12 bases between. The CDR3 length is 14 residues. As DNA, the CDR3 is TGTGCCAGCAGCTTGGCCGGGACAAATAATGGCTACACCTTC. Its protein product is CASSLAGTNNGYTF.

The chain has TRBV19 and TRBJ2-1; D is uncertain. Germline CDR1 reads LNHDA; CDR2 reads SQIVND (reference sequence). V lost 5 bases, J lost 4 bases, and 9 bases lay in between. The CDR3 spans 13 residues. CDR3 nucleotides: TGTGCCAGTAGTGAACACAAGTACAATGAGCAGTTCTTC. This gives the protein CASSEHKYNEQFF.

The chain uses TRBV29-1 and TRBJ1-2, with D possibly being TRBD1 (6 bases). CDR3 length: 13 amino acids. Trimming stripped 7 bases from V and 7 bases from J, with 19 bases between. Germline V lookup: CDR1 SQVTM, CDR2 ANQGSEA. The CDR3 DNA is TGCAGCGCAGAGTCGGGACAAGCTCGTGGCTACACCTTC. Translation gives CSAESGQARGYTF.

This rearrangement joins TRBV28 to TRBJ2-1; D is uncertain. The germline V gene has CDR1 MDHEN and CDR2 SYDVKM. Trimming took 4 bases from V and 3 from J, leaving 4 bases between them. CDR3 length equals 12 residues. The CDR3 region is CASSSDYNEQFF. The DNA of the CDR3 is TGTGCCAGCAGTTCGGACTACAATGAGCAGTTCTTC. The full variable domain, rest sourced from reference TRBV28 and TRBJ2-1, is DVKVTQSSRYLVKRTGEKVFLECVQDMDHENMFWYRQDPGLGLRLIYFSYDVKMKEKGDIPEGYSVSREKKERFSLILESASTNQTSMYLCASSSDYNEQFFGPGTRLTVL.

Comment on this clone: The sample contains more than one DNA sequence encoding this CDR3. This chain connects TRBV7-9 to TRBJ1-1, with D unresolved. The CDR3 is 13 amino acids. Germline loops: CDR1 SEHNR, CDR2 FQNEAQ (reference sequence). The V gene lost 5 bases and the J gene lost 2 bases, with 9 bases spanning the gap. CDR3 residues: CASSQQTNTEAFF. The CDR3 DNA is TGTGCCAGCAGCCAACAGACCAACACTGAAGCTTTCTTT. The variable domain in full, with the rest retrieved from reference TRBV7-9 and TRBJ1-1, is DTGVSQNPRHKITKRGQNVTFRCDPISEHNRLYWYRQTLGQGPEFLTYFQNEAQLEKSRLLSDRFSAERPKGSFSTLEIQRTEQGDSAMYLCASSQQTNTEAFFGQGTRLTVV.

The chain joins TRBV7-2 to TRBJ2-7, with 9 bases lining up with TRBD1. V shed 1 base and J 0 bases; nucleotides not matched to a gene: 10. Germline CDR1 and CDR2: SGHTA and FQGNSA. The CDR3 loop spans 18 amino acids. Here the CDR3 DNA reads TGTGCCAGCAGCTTAGACCAGGACAGGGGAGGGTTCTCCTACGAGCAGTACTTC. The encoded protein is CASSLDQDRGGFSYEQYF.

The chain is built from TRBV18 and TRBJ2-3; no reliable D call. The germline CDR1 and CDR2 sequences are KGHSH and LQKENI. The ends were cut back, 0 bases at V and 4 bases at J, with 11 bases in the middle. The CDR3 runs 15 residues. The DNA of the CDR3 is TGTGCCAGCTCACCACCCGGCCAACGGCCAGATACGCAGTATTTT. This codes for CASSPPGQRPDTQYF.

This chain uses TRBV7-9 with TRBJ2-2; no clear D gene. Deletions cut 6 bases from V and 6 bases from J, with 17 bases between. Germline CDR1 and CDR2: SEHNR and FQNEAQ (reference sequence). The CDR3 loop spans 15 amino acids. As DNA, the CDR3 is TGTGCCAGCAGGGAAGAGTTGGTTTGGGCCGGGGAGCTGTTTTTT. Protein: CASREELVWAGELFF.

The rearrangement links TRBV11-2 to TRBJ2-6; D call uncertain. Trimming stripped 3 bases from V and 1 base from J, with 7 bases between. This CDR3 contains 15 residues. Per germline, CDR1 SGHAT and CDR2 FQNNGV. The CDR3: CASSFEGSGANVLTF. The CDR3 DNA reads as TGTGCCAGCAGCTTTGAAGGGTCTGGGGCCAACGTCCTGACTTTC.

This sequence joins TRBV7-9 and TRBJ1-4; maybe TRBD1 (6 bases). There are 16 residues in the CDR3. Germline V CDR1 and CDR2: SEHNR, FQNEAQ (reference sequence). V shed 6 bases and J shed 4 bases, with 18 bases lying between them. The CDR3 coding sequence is TGTGCCAGCAGTACCATGCCACAGGGAGGTAATGAAAAACTGTTTTTT. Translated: CASSTMPQGGNEKLFF.

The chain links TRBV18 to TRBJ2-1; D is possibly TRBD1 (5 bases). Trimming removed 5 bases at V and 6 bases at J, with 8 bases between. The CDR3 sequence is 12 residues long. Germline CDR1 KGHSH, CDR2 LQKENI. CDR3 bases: TGTGCCAGCTCATATACAGGCAATGAGCAGTTCTTC. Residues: CASSYTGNEQFF.

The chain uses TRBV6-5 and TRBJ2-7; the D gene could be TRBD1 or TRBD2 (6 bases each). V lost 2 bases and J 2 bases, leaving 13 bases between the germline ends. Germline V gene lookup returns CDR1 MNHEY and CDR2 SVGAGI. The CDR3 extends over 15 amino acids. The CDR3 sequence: CASSYGGRPAYEQYF. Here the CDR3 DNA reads TGTGCCAGCAGTTACGGGGGGCGGCCAGCCTACGAGCAGTACTTC.

The CDR3, as DNA: TGTGCCAGCAGCTTAGGGTTAGGCGGATCCCCAGATACGCAGTATTTT. It encodes CASSLGLGGSPDTQYF. The chain is built from TRBV7-6 and TRBJ2-3; the D is unclear. The length of the CDR3 is 16 residues. V was cut by 1 base and J by 4 bases, with 15 bases left in between. Per the germline V gene, CDR1 is SGHVS and CDR2 is FNYEAQ.

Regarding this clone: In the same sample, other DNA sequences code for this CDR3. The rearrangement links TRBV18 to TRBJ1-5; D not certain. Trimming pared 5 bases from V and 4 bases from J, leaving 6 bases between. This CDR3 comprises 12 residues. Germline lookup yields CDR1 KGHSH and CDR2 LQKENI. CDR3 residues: CASSGGNQPQHF. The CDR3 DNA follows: TGTGCCAGCTCAGGAGGGAATCAGCCCCAGCATTTT. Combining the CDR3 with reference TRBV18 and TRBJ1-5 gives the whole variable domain NAGVMQNPRHLVRRRGQEARLRCSPMKGHSHVYWYRQLPEEGLKFMVYLQKENIIDESGMPKERFSAEFPKEGPSILRIQQVVRGDSAAYFCASSGGNQPQHFGDGTRLSIL.

The CDR3 DNA is TGTGCCACCAGCAGAGACCTTTTCGCGGGAGGGCCCTACGAGCAGTACTTC. It yields the protein CATSRDLFAGGPYEQYF. The chain joins TRBV15 to TRBJ2-7; TRBD2 matches 9 bases. Germline CDR1 LNHNV, CDR2 YYDKDF (reference sequence). There are 17 residues in the CDR3. V shed 0 bases, J shed 2 bases, and the junction held 8 bases outside the gene matches.

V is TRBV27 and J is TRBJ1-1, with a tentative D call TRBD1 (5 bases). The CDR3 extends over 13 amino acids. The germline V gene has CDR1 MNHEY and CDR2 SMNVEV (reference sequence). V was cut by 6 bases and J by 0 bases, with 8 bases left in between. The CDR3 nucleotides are TGTGCCAGCAGCCCGGGGGTGAACACTGAAGCTTTCTTT. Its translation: CASSPGVNTEAFF.

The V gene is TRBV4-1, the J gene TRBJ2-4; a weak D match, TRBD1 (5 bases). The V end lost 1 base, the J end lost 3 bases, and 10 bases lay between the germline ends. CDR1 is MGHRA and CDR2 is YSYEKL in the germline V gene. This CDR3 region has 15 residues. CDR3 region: CASSQVDSSKNIQYF. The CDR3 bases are TGCGCCAGCAGCCAAGTCGACAGTAGCAAAAACATTCAGTACTTC.

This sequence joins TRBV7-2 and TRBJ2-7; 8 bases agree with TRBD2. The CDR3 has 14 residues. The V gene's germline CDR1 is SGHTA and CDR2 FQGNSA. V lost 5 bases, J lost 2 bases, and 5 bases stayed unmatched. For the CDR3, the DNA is TGTGCCAGCAGCATTAGCGGGATAACCTACGAGCAGTACTTC. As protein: CASSISGITYEQYF.

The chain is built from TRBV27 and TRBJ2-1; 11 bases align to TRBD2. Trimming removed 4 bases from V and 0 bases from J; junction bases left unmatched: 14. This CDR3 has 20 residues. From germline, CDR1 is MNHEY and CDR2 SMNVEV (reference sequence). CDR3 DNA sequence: TGTGCCAGCAGTTCCCCGGGACTAGCGGAGGAGGGGAGCTCCTACAATGAGCAGTTCTTC. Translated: CASSSPGLAEEGSSYNEQFF.

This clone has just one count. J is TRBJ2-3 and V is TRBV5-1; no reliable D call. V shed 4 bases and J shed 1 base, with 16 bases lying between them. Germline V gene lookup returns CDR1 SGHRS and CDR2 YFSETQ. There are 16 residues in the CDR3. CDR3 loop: CASSRTNGWGTDTQYF. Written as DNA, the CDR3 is TGCGCCAGCAGCCGCACAAATGGTTGGGGCACAGATACGCAGTATTTT. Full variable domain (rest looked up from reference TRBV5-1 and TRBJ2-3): KAGVTQTPRYLIKTRGQQVTLSCSPISGHRSVSWYQQTPGQGLQFLFEYFSETQRNKGNFPGRFSGRQFSNSRSEMNVSTLELGDSALYLCASSRTNGWGTDTQYFGPGTRLTVL.

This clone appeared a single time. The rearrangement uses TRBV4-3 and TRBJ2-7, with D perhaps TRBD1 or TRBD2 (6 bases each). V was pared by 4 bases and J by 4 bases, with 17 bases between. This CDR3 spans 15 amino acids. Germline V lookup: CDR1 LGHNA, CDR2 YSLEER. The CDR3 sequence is CASSRGAGLLYEQYF. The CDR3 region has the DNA TGCGCCAGCAGCCGGGGGGCGGGACTCCTATACGAGCAGTACTTC.

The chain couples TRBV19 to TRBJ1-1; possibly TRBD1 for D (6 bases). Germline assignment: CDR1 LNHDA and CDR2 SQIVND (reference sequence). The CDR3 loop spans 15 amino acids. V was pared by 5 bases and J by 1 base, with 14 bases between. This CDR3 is CASSFTGTRNTEAFF. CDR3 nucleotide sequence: TGTGCCAGTAGTTTCACCGGGACACGGAACACTGAAGCTTTCTTT.

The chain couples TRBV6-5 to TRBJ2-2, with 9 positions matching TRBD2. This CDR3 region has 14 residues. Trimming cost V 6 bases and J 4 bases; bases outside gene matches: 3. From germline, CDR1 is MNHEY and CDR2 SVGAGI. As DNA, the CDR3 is TGTGCCAGCAGGAAGACTAGCGGCACCGGGGAGCTGTTTTTT. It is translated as CASRKTSGTGELFF.

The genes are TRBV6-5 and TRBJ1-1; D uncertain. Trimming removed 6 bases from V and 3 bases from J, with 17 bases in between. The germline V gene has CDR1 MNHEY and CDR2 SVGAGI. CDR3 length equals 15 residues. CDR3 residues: CASSRRPSRDTEAFF. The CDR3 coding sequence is TGTGCCAGCAGCCGACGGCCCTCCCGGGACACTGAAGCTTTCTTT.

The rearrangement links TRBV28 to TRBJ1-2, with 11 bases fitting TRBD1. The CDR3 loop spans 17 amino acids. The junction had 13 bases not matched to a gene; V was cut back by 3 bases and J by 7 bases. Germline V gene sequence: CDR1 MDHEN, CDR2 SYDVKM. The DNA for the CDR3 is TGTGCCAGCAGTTTTTTGGATGGGACAGGGGGTAGCGCTGGCTACACCTTC. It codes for CASSFLDGTGGSAGYTF.

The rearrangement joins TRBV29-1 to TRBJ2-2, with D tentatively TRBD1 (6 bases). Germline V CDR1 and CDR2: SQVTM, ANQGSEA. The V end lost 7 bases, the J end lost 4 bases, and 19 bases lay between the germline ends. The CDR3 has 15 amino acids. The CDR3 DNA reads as TGCAGCGCCGAGTTGACTTCCAGGGGCACCGGGGAGCTGTTTTTT. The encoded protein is CSAELTSRGTGELFF.

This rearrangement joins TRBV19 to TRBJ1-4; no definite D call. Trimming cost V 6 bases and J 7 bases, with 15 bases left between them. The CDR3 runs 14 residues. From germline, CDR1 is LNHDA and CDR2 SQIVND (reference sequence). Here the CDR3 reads CASSPTATSEKLFF. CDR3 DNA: TGTGCCAGTAGCCCGACTGCGACGAGTGAAAAACTGTTTTTT.

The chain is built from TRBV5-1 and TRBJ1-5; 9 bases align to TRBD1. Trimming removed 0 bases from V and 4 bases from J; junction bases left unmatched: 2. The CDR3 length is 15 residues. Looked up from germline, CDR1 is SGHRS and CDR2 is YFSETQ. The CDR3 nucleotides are TGCGCCAGCAGCTTGGCCGGGACAGGGAATCAGCCCCAGCATTTT. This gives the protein CASSLAGTGNQPQHF.

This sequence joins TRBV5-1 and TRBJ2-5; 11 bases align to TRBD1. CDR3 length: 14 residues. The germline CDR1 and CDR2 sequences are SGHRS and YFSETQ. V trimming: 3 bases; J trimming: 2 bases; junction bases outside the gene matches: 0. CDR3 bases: TGCGCCAGCAGCTGGGACAGGGGGCAAGAGACCCAGTACTTC. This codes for CASSWDRGQETQYF.

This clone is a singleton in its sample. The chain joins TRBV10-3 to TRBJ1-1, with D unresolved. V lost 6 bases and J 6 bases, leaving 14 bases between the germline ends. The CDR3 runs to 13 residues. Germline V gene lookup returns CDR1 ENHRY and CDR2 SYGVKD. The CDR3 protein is CAISPAGKPEAFF. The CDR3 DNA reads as TGTGCCATCAGCCCTGCTGGTAAACCTGAAGCTTTCTTT.

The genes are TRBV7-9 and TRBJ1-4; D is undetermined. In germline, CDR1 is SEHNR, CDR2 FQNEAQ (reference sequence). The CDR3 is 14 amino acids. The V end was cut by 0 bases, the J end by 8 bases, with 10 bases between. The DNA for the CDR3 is TGTGCCAGCAGCTTAGCGGCACGACCAGAAAAACTGTTTTTT. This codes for CASSLAARPEKLFF.